The present T cell receptor (beta chain) was sequenced within a study of CD8+CD57+ T cells in acquired aplastic anemia. Overall study findings and caveats: For CD8+ Simpson's diversity, patients and controls showed no significant difference.

The CDR3 is 16 residues long. Trimming took 1 base from V and 2 from J; bases not matched to a gene: 6. Germline lookup yields CDR1 SGHTA and CDR2 FQGTGA. Points on this clonotype: What it binds is not known.

The template used for profiling TCR beta VDJ and CDR3 was genomic DNA. TCRdb reprocessed the reads via MiXCR and lists one record per CDR3 protein. In the table there are just over 200,000 distinct CDR3 sequences, 65% of which are singletons. Individuals selected for sequencing had exhibited CD8+CD57+ cell expansion on flow cytometry. None of the patients had been given any therapy when their blood was sampled. Sample: sorted CD4+, CD8+, or CD8+CD57+ T cells (not recorded which) from PBMCs. The chain combines TRBV7-3 with TRBJ2-7; the match to TRBD2 covers 9 bases. The sequence came from a human donor with aplastic anemia. The CDR3 loop is CASSLMAGGGAYEQYF. In DNA form, the CDR3 reads TGTGCCAGCAGCTTAATGGCCGGCGGGGGGGCCTACGAGCAGTACTTC.